This TCR beta chain was found in a study of graft-versus-host responses after intestinal transplantation. In the study overall: For two to three years after anti-thymocyte globulin induction, all recipients took tacrolimus and steroids.

Clones were sequenced by immunoSEQ multiplex PCR, and TCRdb holds only the in-frame ones, with some missing. The repertoire holds 90,000 to 95,000 clones, with about 93% as singletons. In the case of this clone: The antigen is undetermined.

The ends lost 4 bases at V and 2 bases at J; junction bases unmatched: 9. The CDR3 is 16 residues long. CDR1 SGHRS and CDR2 YFSETQ come from the germline V gene. This receptor was identified in a human donor who received an intestinal transplant. Specimen: unstimulated CD8+ T cells sorted from spleen or lymph node cells, collected before intestinal transplant. This rearrangement joins TRBV5-1 to TRBJ1-2, with 9 nucleotides matching TRBD1. As DNA, the CDR3 is TGCGCCAGCAGCCACGTCTGGGACAGGGCAAACTATGGCTACACCTTC. This encodes CASSHVWDRANYGYTF.